These 19 T cell receptor beta chains came from one sample sequenced in a study of neoadjuvant anti-PD-1 for oral cavity cancer. The protocol was immunoSEQ multiplex PCR, while the TCRdb copy is restricted to in-frame clones and leaves out a portion. The sample has roughly 14,000 clones; about 63% are singletons. The input for sequencing was PBMCs, taken before nivolumab (anti-PD-1) treatment. All receptors come from a person aged 35 to 85 with oral cavity squamous cell carcinoma.

The rearrangement uses TRBV7-9 and TRBJ1-1; possible D gene TRBD1, 5 bases. V was clipped by 0 bases and J by 3 bases, with 5 bases between them. From germline, CDR1 is SEHNR and CDR2 FQNEAQ (reference sequence). The CDR3 has 13 residues. In DNA form, the CDR3 reads TGTGCCAGCAGCTTAGCGGGGGACACTGAAGCTTTCTTT. Translating it yields CASSLAGDTEAFF. The full variable domain, with the rest looked up from reference TRBV7-9 and TRBJ1-1, is DTGVSQNPRHKITKRGQNVTFRCDPISEHNRLYWYRQTLGQGPEFLTYFQNEAQLEKSRLLSDRFSAERPKGSFSTLEIQRTEQGDSAMYLCASSLAGDTEAFFGQGTRLTVV.

The rearrangement joins TRBV7-2 to TRBJ1-1; 11 positions match TRBD1. CDR3 length: 16 residues. V dropped 6 bases and J dropped 1; count of bases not matched to a gene: 7. The germline V gene has CDR1 SGHTA and CDR2 FQGNSA. The CDR3 here is CASRGTGGGRNTEAFF. Written as DNA, the CDR3 is TGTGCCAGCAGGGGGACAGGGGGAGGTCGGAACACTGAAGCTTTCTTT.

V is TRBV15 and J is TRBJ1-6; tentative D call: TRBD1 (5 bases). The V end was cut by 3 bases, the J end by 9 bases, with 12 bases between. This CDR3 spans 14 amino acids. Germline CDR1 is LNHNV and CDR2 is YYDKDF (reference sequence). The CDR3 here is CATSSQGIGSPLHF. CDR3 in DNA: TGTGCCACCAGCAGTCAGGGAATTGGTTCACCCCTCCACTTT.

This clone was detected a few times. The CDR3 region has the DNA TGTGCCAGCAGCCCCCAAGGGACGGGGAACACTGAAGCTTTCTTT. Its protein is CASSPQGTGNTEAFF. V gene TRBV7-6 combines with J gene TRBJ1-1; weak D call: TRBD1 (5 bases). Trimming cost V 5 bases and J 1 base, with 14 bases left between them. The CDR3 extends over 15 amino acids. From germline, CDR1 is SGHVS and CDR2 FNYEAQ.

The chain combines TRBV7-2 with TRBJ1-5; TRBD1 agrees at 7 bases. Germline CDR1 SGHTA, CDR2 FQGNSA. Trimming cost V 0 bases and J 7 bases; bases outside gene matches: 6. The CDR3 is made up of 15 amino acids. The CDR3 loop is CASSLAGQVGQPQHF. The CDR3 DNA reads TGTGCCAGCAGCTTAGCCGGACAGGTCGGGCAGCCCCAGCATTTT.

For this clone: Germline and junction disagree at one end, which may indicate a read error. DNA of the CDR3: TGCGCCAGCTTCCCGACAGGGGGCTACGATGAGCAGTTCTTC. It translates to CASFPTGGYDEQFF. The V and J genes are TRBV5-1 and TRBJ2-1, with 10 positions matching TRBD1. The CDR3 has 14 residues. Germline CDR1 and CDR2: SGHRS and YFSETQ.

The sample holds a few counts of this clone. V is TRBV5-4 and J is TRBJ1-2, with 11 bases identical to TRBD1. This CDR3 spans 15 amino acids. After removal of 3 bases from V and 6 bases from J, the junction contained 7 bases not matched to a gene. Germline CDR1 is SGHNT and CDR2 is YYREEE (reference sequence). Here the CDR3 reads CASSSPGTGGNGYTF. In nucleotides, the CDR3 is TGTGCCAGCAGCTCCCCCGGGACAGGGGGGAATGGCTACACCTTC.

The chain employs TRBV5-1 and TRBJ1-6; TRBD1 agrees at 8 bases. V was clipped by 4 bases and J by 7 bases; unmatched bases: 13. Germline V gene lookup returns CDR1 SGHRS and CDR2 YFSETQ. The CDR3 spans 17 residues. CDR3 in amino acids: CASSPEPTGVGNSPLHF. CDR3 nucleotide sequence: TGCGCCAGCAGCCCCGAACCGACAGGGGTGGGGAATTCACCCCTCCACTTT.

DNA of the CDR3: TGTGCCAGCAGTTCCTACGCCGGGGAGCTGTTTTTT. This encodes CASSSYAGELFF. The rearrangement uses TRBV27 and TRBJ2-2; no definite D call. The V gene's germline CDR1 is MNHEY and CDR2 SMNVEV (reference sequence). The CDR3 sequence is 12 residues long. With 4 bases removed from V and 6 bases from J, the gap between germline ends came to 6 bases.

V is TRBV6-5 and J is TRBJ2-5; 8 bases are shared with TRBD1. Trimming took 2 bases from V and 0 from J; bases not matched to a gene: 2. This CDR3 comprises 15 residues. From germline, CDR1 is MNHEY and CDR2 SVGAGI. The CDR3 nucleotides read TGTGCCAGCAGTTACGGGACAGGATACCAAGAGACCCAGTACTTC. Protein product: CASSYGTGYQETQYF.

The gene calls are TRBV15 and TRBJ1-5, with 9 bases identical to TRBD1. Per germline, CDR1 LNHNV and CDR2 YYDKDF (reference sequence). This CDR3 has 14 residues. V lost 5 bases, J lost 6 bases, and 5 bases stayed unmatched. CDR3 sequence (DNA): TGTGCCACCAGCCTCCGGACAGGGGCTCAGCCCCAGCATTTT. Its translation: CATSLRTGAQPQHF.

The chain is built from TRBV14 and TRBJ1-1, with TRBD1 matching 9 bases. The junction had 10 bases not matched to a gene; V was cut back by 3 bases and J by 5 bases. The CDR3 length is 16 residues. The germline V gene encodes CDR1 SGHDN and CDR2 FVKESK. CDR3 DNA: TGTGCCAGCAGCCACGCTACGGGACAGGGCCGAACTGAAGCTTTCTTT. It yields the protein CASSHATGQGRTEAFF.

The V call is TRBV7-9, the J call TRBJ2-7; D not certain. The CDR3 length is 15 residues. V gave up 4 bases and J gave up 1 base, with 14 bases separating them. CDR1 and CDR2 (germline): SEHNR, FQNEAQ (reference sequence). The CDR3 here is CASSSGTWGSYEQYF. The CDR3 region has the DNA TGTGCCAGCAGCTCCGGAACTTGGGGATCCTACGAGCAGTACTTC.

The V call is TRBV5-1, the J call TRBJ1-2; D is uncertain. Trimming pared 2 bases from V and 4 bases from J, leaving 12 bases between. Per germline, CDR1 SGHRS and CDR2 YFSETQ. CDR3 length equals 14 residues. The CDR3 region is CASSLSGASYGYTF. The DNA for the CDR3 is TGCGCCAGCAGCTTATCGGGAGCTAGCTATGGCTACACCTTC. Full variable domain (missing parts from reference TRBV5-1 and TRBJ1-2): KAGVTQTPRYLIKTRGQQVTLSCSPISGHRSVSWYQQTPGQGLQFLFEYFSETQRNKGNFPGRFSGRQFSNSRSEMNVSTLELGDSALYLCASSLSGASYGYTFGSGTRLTVV.

CDR3 loop: CASSGGETQYF. The CDR3 region has the DNA TGTGCCAGCAGTGGGGGTGAGACCCAGTACTTC. The J gene is TRBJ2-5, the V gene TRBV7-2, with D perhaps matching TRBD1 or TRBD2 (5 bases each). This CDR3 is built from 11 residues. Germline lookup yields CDR1 SGHTA and CDR2 FQGNSA. The ends were cut back, 6 bases at V and 5 bases at J, with 7 bases in the middle.

The genes are TRBV9 and TRBJ2-2, with 13 bases matching TRBD2. Germline CDR1 SGDLS, CDR2 YYNGEE. The J segment lost 7 bases and the V segment lost 4 bases, leaving 10 bases of the junction unmatched. This CDR3 is 17 amino acids long. DNA for the CDR3: TGTGCCAGCAGCCCGCAAGGACTAGCGGGAGTTGTCGGGGAGCTGTTTTTT. As protein: CASSPQGLAGVVGELFF.

This clone was counted once. The V gene is TRBV27, the J gene TRBJ2-3, with TRBD2 identical over 9 bases. Trimming cost V 3 bases and J 3 bases; bases outside gene matches: 4. Germline V gives CDR1 MNHEY, CDR2 SMNVEV (reference sequence). The CDR3 loop spans 15 amino acids. The CDR3 coding sequence is TGTGCCAGCAGTTTGATTAGCGGGAGTACAGATACGCAGTATTTT. It encodes CASSLISGSTDTQYF.

The chain employs TRBV19 and TRBJ2-3; no firm D call. Trimming shortened V by 2 bases and J by 6 bases, and 12 bases separated the two germline ends. CDR1 is LNHDA, CDR2 SQIVND, per germline (reference sequence). The CDR3 extends over 14 amino acids. In DNA, the CDR3 is TGTGCCAGTAGTATAAGGCTAAGTCAGGATACGCAGTATTTT. Translated, it gives CASSIRLSQDTQYF.

The chain links TRBV7-2 to TRBJ2-2; TRBD1 agrees at 8 bases. The CDR3 has 14 residues. The germline V gene encodes CDR1 SGHTA and CDR2 FQGNSA. J lost 5 bases, V lost 5 bases, and 4 bases had no gene match. The CDR3 bases are TGTGCCAGCAGCCGGGACAGGATTACCGGGGAGCTGTTTTTT. This encodes CASSRDRITGELFF.